Listed below are T cell receptor beta chains from one sample, sequenced in a study of shared clonotypes between healthy human individuals. The repertoire was sequenced with immunoSEQ multiplex PCR; TCRdb's copy has only in-frame clones and lacks some. The sample has about 1 million clones; 70% to 80% are singletons. The sequenced sample consisted of memory CD4+ T cells sorted from blood. These receptors all stem from a man younger than 30 in good health. Each CDR3 is given without its conserved first and last residue.

V gene	J gene	CDR3 protein
TRBV21-1	TRBJ1-1	ASSKGQVDLPNTEAF
TRBV6-1	TRBJ2-3	AHKQLGASTDTQY
TRBV10-2	TRBJ2-2	ASLGLATNTGELF
TRBV2	TRBJ2-7	ASSPGTAYEQY
TRBV7-2	TRBJ2-5	ASTPIGRGQETQY
TRBV6-1	TRBJ2-7	ASSEAGRSSYEQY
TRBV5-1	TRBJ2-3	ASGQGGTDTQY
TRBV7-6	TRBJ2-7	ASSSRQNYEQY
TRBV2	TRBJ2-3	ASRETSGITDTQY
TRBV7-9	TRBJ2-1	ASSLARAWATISYNEQF
TRBV21-1	TRBJ2-7	ASSKKGWVAGFSYEQY
TRBV6-5	TRBJ2-1	ASSTGTLHNEQF
TRBV7-2	TRBJ1-3	ASSLEGNRARPGNTIY
TRBV9	TRBJ1-4	ASSVGGTPSEKLF
TRBV21-1	TRBJ1-1	ASSKGAGTF
TRBV28	TRBJ2-2	ASSLGGAGGLQRELF
TRBV18	TRBJ2-7	ASSPARNSYEQY
TRBV18	TRBJ2-2	ASSPRSTGELF
TRBV2	TRBJ1-6	ASSVPSGSYNSPLH
TRBV5-1	TRBJ2-1	ASSRGNYNEQF
TRBV5-8	TRBJ2-5	ASSFWRTGIETQY
TRBV6-1	TRBJ2-7	ASTIGGGAGEQY
TRBV27	TRBJ2-6	ASSLSQTVSGANVLT
TRBV28	TRBJ2-7	ASSLAGPGVTEQY
TRBV4-2	TRBJ2-2	ASSQQGFDTGELF
TRBV7-2	TRBJ2-7	ASSLAGQYPSYEQY
TRBV5-4	TRBJ2-7	ASSSGGVIYEQY
TRBV2	TRBJ2-5	ASSLQETQY
TRBV7-6	TRBJ2-5	ASSPAGTETQY
TRBV18	TRBJ2-7	ASSRSGTSGSYEQY
TRBV29-1	TRBJ1-2	SVKTGDYGYT
TRBV27	TRBJ2-7	ASSIKRGAGEQY
TRBV7-9	TRBJ2-7	ASSLDARQY
TRBV5-4	TRBJ1-4	ASSLTGQGNEKLF
TRBV2	TRBJ2-1	AKGGALSYNEQF
TRBV7-7	TRBJ2-5	ASSLGGRETQY